Sequencing of this T cell receptor beta chain was carried out in a study of T cell responses to AZD1222 COVID-19 vaccine. Study results and caveats: Two AZD1222 doses significantly raised spike-specific TCR breadth and depth over controls. Donors skewed white British and female; clonal diversity was possibly underestimated. Baseline antibody screening turned up just five to seven seropositive AZD1222 recipients.

For this clone: Antigen specificity is unknown.

TCRdb keeps only in-frame clones here, not all; method: immunoSEQ multiplex PCR. The sample records 110,000 or so clones, 87% being singletons. The ends were cut back, 0 bases at V and 3 bases at J, with 18 bases in the middle. CDR3 length: 17 amino acids. Germline V gene sequence: CDR1 MNHEY, CDR2 SVGEGT. This receptor was taken from an adult in good health. This chain joins TRBV6-2 or TRBV6-3 and TRBJ2-7, with a tentative D call TRBD1 (6 bases). This material consisted of peripheral blood, taken on day 0 of AZD1222 vaccination. CDR3 nucleotide sequence: TGTGCCAGCAGTTACTCGTCCAGGGGCCTGGCCCGCTACGAGCAGTACTTC. It specifies CASSYSSRGLARYEQYF.